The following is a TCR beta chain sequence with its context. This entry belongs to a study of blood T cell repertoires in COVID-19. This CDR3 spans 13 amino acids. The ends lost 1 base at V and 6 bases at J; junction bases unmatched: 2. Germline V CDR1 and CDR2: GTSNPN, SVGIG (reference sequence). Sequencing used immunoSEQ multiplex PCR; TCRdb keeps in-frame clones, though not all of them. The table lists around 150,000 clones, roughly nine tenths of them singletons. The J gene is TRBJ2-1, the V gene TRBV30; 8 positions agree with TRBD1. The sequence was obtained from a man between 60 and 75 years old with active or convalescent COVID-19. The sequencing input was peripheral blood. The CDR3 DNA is TGTGCCTGGAGTGGAACAGGGGGCAATGAGCAGTTCTTC. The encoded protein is CAWSGTGGNEQFF.